Shown below are 2 T cell receptor beta chains from a single sample sequenced in a study of regulatory T cells in long-lasting Graves disease. Time point: persistent/refractory GD, antithyroid drugs over 5 years with positive TRAb. From PBMCs, RNA was extracted and then used to make the TCR library. The authors built TCR beta libraries using iRepertoire HTBI primers and Arm-PCR of CDR3 regions. TCRdb reanalysed the multiplex PCR reads using MiXCR and keeps one entry per CDR3 protein. In the table there are 400,000 to 500,000 distinct CDR3 sequences, 20% to 25% of which are singletons. The sample in question was peripheral blood mononuclear cells (PBMCs), obtained when the disease was refractory, from a patient treated with antithyroid drugs. The receptor source for this set is a female donor with Graves disease.

V and J are TRBV5-1 and TRBJ1-1, with D possibly being TRBD1 (5 bases). CDR3 size: 15 residues. The V end lost 4 bases, the J end lost 2 bases, and 15 bases lay between the germline ends. CDR1 is SGHRS and CDR2 is YFSETQ in the germline V gene. CDR3 protein: CASSRGNRINTEAFF. The CDR3 bases are TGCGCCAGCAGCCGAGGAAACAGGATAAACACTGAAGCTTTCTTT.

This clonotype was counted at least ten times. The chain recombines TRBV27 with TRBJ1-5; 7 bases map to TRBD1. Trimming removed 6 bases from V and 2 bases from J; junction bases left unmatched: 7. CDR1 MNHEY and CDR2 SMNVEV come from the germline V gene (reference sequence). This CDR3 contains 15 residues. Here the CDR3 DNA reads TGTGCCAGCAGAAATACAGGGGTAGGCAATCAGCCCCAGCATTTT. Its translation: CASRNTGVGNQPQHF.